What follows is one TCR beta chain and its context. The source of the sample is a study of blood T cell repertoires in COVID-19. This CDR3 has 14 residues. Germline values: CDR1 PRHDT, CDR2 FYEKMQ (reference sequence). J was trimmed by 5 bases and V by 3 bases; bases with no gene match: 6. The method was immunoSEQ multiplex PCR; TCRdb's version includes in-frame clones alone and lacks a portion of them. The sample records some 120,000 clones, roughly 88% being singletons. V and J are TRBV13 and TRBJ2-5, with 7 positions matching TRBD2. The sample comprised peripheral blood. The sequence came from a man aged 45-65 years with acute or convalescent COVID-19. CDR3 bases: TGTGCCAGCAGCTTGGCCGGGAGGAGGGAGACCCAGTACTTC. This encodes CASSLAGRRETQYF.